This entry features one T cell receptor (beta chain) sequence. Original processing notes: Counts of nucleated cells, estimated from reference gene primer amplification, were obtained. Data came from immunoSEQ multiplex PCR; TCRdb stores just in-frame clones and leaves some out. The V and J calls and clone size come from that table; D and trimming were worked out from the DNA. Found here are 150,000 to 200,000 clones, 75% to 90% of them singletons; the top ten hold roughly 2%. This entry comes from a study of blood T cell repertoires in COVID-19. Background on the study: Researchers got acute and convalescent COVID-19 samples from the United States, Italy and Spain. T cells, B-cell-depleted T cells, or PBMCs provided the cDNA or gDNA that served as material.

Germline CDR1 reads MDHEN; CDR2 reads SYDVKM. The V and J ends lost 5 bases and 4 bases, in that order; junction bases with no gene match: 5. The CDR3 is 13 amino acids. V and J are TRBV28 and TRBJ2-7, with 7 positions matching TRBD1. What was sequenced was peripheral blood. The TCR originated in a man between 65 and 85 years old with active or convalescent COVID-19. In nucleotides, the CDR3 is TGTGCCAGCAGTCCAGGGGGTTCGTACGAGCAGTACTTC. This encodes CASSPGGSYEQYF.